Sequencing of this T cell receptor (beta chain) was carried out in a study of human T cells and chemical hapten exposure. Study-wide findings and caveats: Sensitizing with DPC caused no change in TCRs above 1 in 1000 frequency.

TCRdb re-analysed the RACE reads in MiXCR, keeping a single row per CDR3 protein. The sample consists of tens of thousands of distinct CDR3 sequences, about 10% of them appearing once. This clonotype was observed at least ten times. Its target is unknown. The time point was: patch test 3, about 24 weeks after DPC sensitization. Described treatment: therapeutic diphenylcyclopropenone sensitization with weekly scalp DPC. Patients had alopecia, were aged 18 to 70, and were not pregnant. Germline V gene data show CDR1 as MDHEN and CDR2 as SYDVKM. V lost 1 base to trimming and J lost 0 bases, with 3 bases between them. The CDR3 covers 13 residues.

The sample consisted of whole blood, taken in connection with sensitization to the hapten diphenylcyclopropenone (DPC). The receptor was derived from a middle-aged woman with alopecia areata. Some clones in this sample may be carry-over from other donors' samples. V usage is TRBV28 and J usage is TRBJ1-1; no clear D gene. The CDR3 DNA is TGTGCCAGCAGTTTATATGTGAACACTGAAGCTTTCTTT. Translated: CASSLYVNTEAFF.